This is a list of T cell receptor beta chains from one sample in a study of blood T cell repertoires in COVID-19. Repertoires were generated with immunoSEQ multiplex PCR, while TCRdb's copy carries only in-frame clones and drops some. The profile shows approximately 330,000 clones, around 90% of them singletons. The sequencing input was peripheral blood. The receptor source for this set is a young man with COVID-19, enrolled during active disease. CDR3s include the opening cysteine and the closing phenylalanine or tryptophan. Each record gives: CDR3 protein, CDR3 DNA, clone size, V gene, D gene, J gene. The D gene is left open where the match is weak. Size is stated for part of the rows, as once, few or many counts, or as a class when the clone is expanded.

CASSESGQGPEQYF,TGTGCCAGCAGTGAATCGGGACAGGGGCCCGAGCAGTACTTC,few,TRBV2,TRBD1,TRBJ2-7
CASSKGQNSYEQYF,TGTGCCAGCAGTAAGGGACAGAACTCCTACGAGCAGTACTTC,once,TRBV2,TRBD1,TRBJ2-7
CASSLGQTSSYEQYF,TGCGCCAGCAGCTTAGGACAGACGAGCTCCTACGAGCAGTACTTC,NA,TRBV5-1,NA,TRBJ2-7
CASSQDRRLAVNNEQFF,TGTGCCAGCAGCCAAGATAGGAGACTAGCGGTAAACAATGAGCAGTTCTTC,NA,TRBV14,TRBD2,TRBJ2-1
CASSPGELAGGIETQYF,TGTGCCAGCAGCCCCGGTGAGCTAGCGGGAGGGATCGAGACCCAGTACTTC,few,TRBV9,TRBD2,TRBJ2-5
CASSRGNLYNSPLHF,TGTGCCAGCAGCCGAGGGAACCTATATAATTCACCCCTCCACTTT,NA,TRBV7-9,NA,TRBJ1-6
CASSLEGPPYEQYF,TGTGCCAGCAGCTTAGAGGGGCCACCCTACGAGCAGTACTTC,NA,TRBV11-1,NA,TRBJ2-7
CASSRQGRITEAFF,TGTGCCAGTAGCAGACAGGGGAGAATTACTGAAGCTTTCTTT,NA,TRBV19,TRBD1,TRBJ1-1
CASSETGTGHYNEQFF,TGTGCCAGCAGCGAGACCGGGACGGGACACTACAATGAGCAGTTCTTC,NA,TRBV5-6,NA,TRBJ2-1
CASSRDRGVVETQYF,TGTGCCAGCAGTAGGGACAGGGGAGTGGTAGAGACCCAGTACTTC,NA,TRBV2,TRBD1,TRBJ2-5
CATSRDLASGGSSYEQYF,TGTGCCACCAGCAGAGATTTGGCTAGCGGGGGGTCCTCCTACGAGCAGTACTTC,NA,TRBV15,TRBD2,TRBJ2-7
CASSLGQGAGETQYF,TGTGCCAGCAGCTTGGGGCAGGGAGCGGGAGAGACCCAGTACTTC,NA,TRBV5-6,NA,TRBJ2-5
CASSQRTTSGGGDTQYF,TGTGCCAGCAGCCAACGAACGACTAGCGGGGGGGGAGATACGCAGTATTTT,few,TRBV14,TRBD2,TRBJ2-3
CASSNSGTSGRNEQFF,TGTGCCAGTAGTAACTCCGGGACTAGCGGGAGGAATGAGCAGTTCTTC,NA,TRBV19,TRBD2,TRBJ2-1
CASLGGLAADEQFF,TGTGCCAGCCTGGGGGGGCTAGCCGCGGATGAGCAGTTCTTC,NA,TRBV2,NA,TRBJ2-1
CATSDPLGAGVNTDTQYF,TGTGCCACCAGTGATCCCCTCGGGGCAGGGGTTAACACAGATACGCAGTATTTT,NA,TRBV24-1,NA,TRBJ2-3
CATSRDPGTGGNIQYF,TGTGCCACCAGCAGAGATCCGGGGACAGGCGGAAACATTCAGTACTTC,NA,TRBV15,TRBD1,TRBJ2-4
CASSEDEPDFYEQYF,TGTGCCAGCAGCGAAGACGAGCCGGACTTCTACGAGCAGTACTTC,NA,TRBV6-2/TRBV6-3,NA,TRBJ2-7
CASSRLLAPHEQYF,TGTGCCAGCAGCCGCCTACTAGCTCCCCACGAGCAGTACTTC,NA,TRBV14,NA,TRBJ2-7
CASSVASGSVADTQYF,TGTGCCAGCAGCGTAGCTAGCGGGAGCGTGGCAGATACGCAGTATTTT,NA,TRBV9,TRBD2,TRBJ2-3
CASSEGDRGEETQYF,TGTGCCAGCAGCGAGGGGGACAGGGGGGAAGAGACCCAGTACTTC,NA,TRBV21-1,NA,TRBJ2-5
CSVLKGFYEQYF,TGCAGCGTTTTGAAGGGGTTCTACGAGCAGTACTTC,NA,TRBV29-1,NA,TRBJ2-7
CASSPHSGDRITEQYF,TGTGCCAGCAGCCCCCACTCCGGGGACAGGATCACTGAGCAGTACTTC,few,TRBV7-9,TRBD1,TRBJ2-7
CASSTLGGEGASGNTIYF,TGTGCCAGCAGCACCCTGGGGGGAGAGGGGGCCTCTGGAAACACCATATATTTT,NA,TRBV7-9,TRBD1,TRBJ1-3
CASSRGLAGGPTYNNEQFF,TGTGCCAGCAGCAGGGGACTAGCGGGAGGGCCCACCTACAACAATGAGCAGTTCTTC,NA,TRBV21-1,NA,TRBJ2-1
CASSLEGGTHTEAFF,TGTGCCAGCAGCTTAGAAGGGGGTACTCACACTGAAGCTTTCTTT,NA,TRBV7-9,NA,TRBJ1-1
CASRDRTGSYPGANVLTF,TGTGCCAGCAGGGACCGGACAGGGTCTTATCCTGGGGCCAACGTCCTGACTTTC,NA,TRBV19,TRBD1,TRBJ2-6
CASSQVGGDEQFF,TGCGCCAGCAGCCAAGTCGGGGGTGATGAGCAGTTCTTC,NA,TRBV4-3,NA,TRBJ2-1
CAWSLTSGRTGEQYF,TGTGCCTGGAGTTTGACTAGCGGGAGGACGGGGGAGCAGTACTTC,NA,TRBV30,TRBD2,TRBJ2-7